Presented here are 23 T cell receptor beta chains from one specimen sequenced in a study of beta chain features in type 1 diabetes. Every bit of the isolated RNA underwent reverse transcription, so sequencing read expressed TCRB transcripts. Here immunoSEQ multiplex PCR was the method, and the copy in TCRdb shows in-frame clones only, minus some. This sample has 350,000 or so clones, with around a fifth found just once. Source material: naive CD4+ T cells from blood. Receptors were obtained from a woman aged 18-35 years in good health.

This clone was seen a handful of times. The CDR3 coding sequence is TGTGCCAGCAACCAAGCGGGGGGAGGGACAGATACGCAGTATTTT. Its protein product is CASNQAGGGTDTQYF. The chain recombines TRBV7-2 with TRBJ2-3, with TRBD2 identical over 9 bases. The CDR3 loop spans 15 amino acids. Germline values: CDR1 SGHTA, CDR2 FQGNSA. Trimming removed 7 bases from V and 3 bases from J; junction bases left unmatched: 8.

The chain joins TRBV10-2 to TRBJ2-1; the match to TRBD2 covers 9 bases. Germline V gene data show CDR1 as WSHSY and CDR2 as SAAADI. The V gene end was trimmed by 6 bases and the J gene end by 2 bases; junction bases not matched to a gene: 8. This CDR3 is built from 16 residues. Here the CDR3 reads CASRMAAGGTYNEQFF. The DNA of the CDR3 is TGCGCCAGCAGAATGGCCGCGGGAGGGACCTACAATGAGCAGTTCTTC.

The chain employs TRBV6-5 and TRBJ2-1, with 8 bases fitting TRBD2. CDR1 is MNHEY, CDR2 SVGAGI, per germline. The CDR3 has 15 amino acids. J lost 5 bases, V lost 8 bases, and 11 bases had no gene match. The CDR3 DNA reads as TGTGCCAGCCTGGATCGGGGGGGCCGCAACAATGAGCAGTTCTTC. This encodes CASLDRGGRNNEQFF.

This clone was picked up a small number of times. The V gene is TRBV7-2, the J gene TRBJ2-1, with 11 bases lining up with TRBD1. V trimming: 5 bases; J trimming: 3 bases; junction bases outside the gene matches: 3. Germline V gene data show CDR1 as SGHTA and CDR2 as FQGNSA. The CDR3 consists of 15 residues. In DNA form, the CDR3 reads TGTGCCAGCAGCCCGGACAGGGGGCACTACAATGAGCAGTTCTTC. Encoded protein: CASSPDRGHYNEQFF.

This clone appeared a few times. The DNA of the CDR3 is TGTGCCAGCAGTGAGGTACCCACTGGAAACACCATATATTTT. Protein: CASSEVPTGNTIYF. This rearrangement joins TRBV6-6 to TRBJ1-3; no definite D call. The V gene lost 5 bases and the J gene lost 2 bases, with 10 bases spanning the gap. This CDR3 region has 14 residues. Germline V lookup: CDR1 MNHNY, CDR2 SVGAGI (reference sequence).

This clone has just a few counts. V usage is TRBV29-1 and J usage is TRBJ2-3, with 9 bases lining up with TRBD1. The CDR3 has 13 amino acids. J gave up 5 bases and V 2 bases, and 2 bases lay outside the gene matches. Germline V gene data show CDR1 as SQVTM and CDR2 as ANQGSEA. The CDR3 DNA follows: TGCAGCGTTGAACACAGGGGGCGAGATACGCAGTATTTT. It encodes CSVEHRGRDTQYF.

There are a few counts of this clone. Distinct nucleotide sequences in the sample also encode this CDR3. The chain combines TRBV6-5 with TRBJ1-1; no definite D call. V gave up 0 bases and J gave up 0 bases, with 5 bases separating them. The V gene's germline CDR1 is MNHEY and CDR2 SVGAGI. The CDR3 sequence is 14 residues long. CDR3 sequence reads: CASSYSRMNTEAFF. In DNA, the CDR3 is TGTGCCAGCAGTTACTCGAGAATGAACACTGAAGCTTTCTTT.

This clone was counted between two and nine times. The chain employs TRBV9 and TRBJ2-1, with TRBD1 matching 11 bases. Unmatched junction bases numbered 5, after V lost 4 bases and J lost 8 bases. The CDR3 sequence is 14 residues long. Germline CDR1 is SGDLS and CDR2 is YYNGEE. The CDR3 nucleotides are TGTGCCAGCAGCCCTAGGACAGGGGGCCATGAGCAGTTCTTC. Translation gives CASSPRTGGHEQFF.

The rearrangement links TRBV29-1 to TRBJ1-4, with 8 positions matching TRBD1. Germline CDR1 SQVTM, CDR2 ANQGSEA. This CDR3 region has 12 residues. V gave up 2 bases and J gave up 7 bases; unmatched junction bases: 0. The CDR3 bases are TGCAGCGTTGAAACAGGGGGTGAAAAACTGTTTTTT. Its translation is CSVETGGEKLFF.

Here the CDR3 DNA reads TGTGCCAGCTCAAACGCGGGCAGCTCCTACAATGAGCAGTTCTTC. This translates into CASSNAGSSYNEQFF. This chain links TRBV18 with TRBJ2-1, with D possibly TRBD2 on 5 matching bases. The CDR3 consists of 15 residues. V was pared by 5 bases and J by 0 bases, with 11 bases between. From germline, CDR1 is KGHSH and CDR2 LQKENI.

The chain recombines TRBV7-2 with TRBJ2-3; 12 bases fit TRBD2. CDR1 and CDR2 (germline): SGHTA, FQGNSA. V was pared by 5 bases and J by 3 bases, with 6 bases of the junction left unmatched. The CDR3 consists of 16 residues. The CDR3 here is CASSPSSGGATDTQYF. The CDR3 DNA reads TGTGCCAGCAGCCCCTCTAGCGGGGGGGCGACAGATACGCAGTATTTT.

The DNA for the CDR3 is TGTGCCAGCAGCCCCAACAGGGGCGAGCAGTTCTTC. Its translation: CASSPNRGEQFF. The rearrangement uses TRBV7-9 and TRBJ2-1; 7 bases are a match to TRBD1. Germline values: CDR1 SEHNR, CDR2 FQNEAQ (reference sequence). The CDR3 spans 12 residues. The trim removed 5 bases at V and 10 bases at J, leaving 5 bases unmatched.

The chain joins TRBV6-6 to TRBJ2-7, with a tentative D call TRBD1 (6 bases). The CDR3 is 13 residues long. Germline V gives CDR1 MNHNY, CDR2 SVGAGI (reference sequence). CDR3: CAAAGQISYEQYF. The CDR3 DNA follows: TGTGCAGCGGCAGGACAGATCTCCTACGAGCAGTACTTC.

This rearrangement joins TRBV6-5 to TRBJ1-5; TRBD1 is a possible D gene (5 bases). The germline gives CDR1 MNHEY, CDR2 SVGAGI. The CDR3 is 12 residues long. V lost 8 bases, J lost 7 bases, and 12 bases lay in between. This CDR3 reads CASGAGIQPQHF. The CDR3 DNA follows: TGTGCCAGCGGGGCAGGAATCCAGCCCCAGCATTTT.

Only a few counts were recorded for this clone. The rearrangement links TRBV4-2 to TRBJ2-1; 9 bases line up with TRBD2. The ends lost 4 bases at V and 2 bases at J; junction bases unmatched: 9. In germline, CDR1 is LGHNA, CDR2 YNFKEQ. The CDR3 consists of 17 residues. The CDR3 DNA reads TGTGCCAGCAGCCCCTTAGGAGCGGGAGGAGCCTACAATGAGCAGTTCTTC. Encoded protein: CASSPLGAGGAYNEQFF.

This clone appeared a few times. The gene calls are TRBV4-1 and TRBJ2-2, with 11 nucleotides matching TRBD2. CDR1 and CDR2 (germline): MGHRA, YSYEKL. The CDR3 totals 17 residues. Trimming cost V 4 bases and J 8 bases; bases outside gene matches: 12. The CDR3 DNA reads TGCGCCAGCAGCCGAGATAGCGGGAGGGCTCCGTTAGGGGAGCTGTTTTTT. Amino acids: CASSRDSGRAPLGELFF.

The chain recombines TRBV10-3 with TRBJ2-5; TRBD1 aligns across 7 bases. The CDR3 length is 14 residues. V lost 6 bases, J lost 4 bases, and 8 bases stayed unmatched. The germline V gene encodes CDR1 ENHRY and CDR2 SYGVKD. The CDR3 nucleotides read TGTGCCATCAGGTCAGACAGGGCCGGAGAGACCCAGTACTTC. Protein product: CAIRSDRAGETQYF.

This clone was observed a handful of times. The chain links TRBV7-2 to TRBJ1-6, with 7 bases that match TRBD1. Germline loops: CDR1 SGHTA, CDR2 FQGNSA. V lost 0 bases, J lost 17 bases, and 7 bases stayed unmatched. The CDR3 is 13 amino acids. CDR3 region: CASSLAVGQGVHF. The CDR3 bases are TGTGCCAGCAGCTTAGCCGTAGGGCAGGGGGTCCACTTT. Based on the CDR3 plus reference TRBV7-2 and TRBJ1-6, the full variable domain is GAGVSQSPSNKVTEKGKDVELRCDPISGHTALYWYRQSLGQGLEFLIYFQGNSAPDKSGLPSDRFSAERTGGSVSTLTIQRTQQEDSAVYLCASSLAVGQGVHFGNGTRLTVT.

The table lists this clone with a few counts. This rearrangement joins TRBV30 to TRBJ1-4; D gene ambiguous. Trimming pared 2 bases from V and 0 bases from J, leaving 10 bases between. This CDR3 contains 15 residues. CDR1 and CDR2 (germline): GTSNPN, SVGIG (reference sequence). As DNA, the CDR3 is TGTGCCTGGAGTCCCCCCCGGTCAACTAATGAAAAACTGTTTTTT. Its protein is CAWSPPRSTNEKLFF. Supplemented by reference TRBV30 and TRBJ1-4, the full variable domain reads SQTIHQWPATLVQPVGSPLSLECTVEGTSNPNLYWYRQAAGRGLQLLFYSVGIGQISSEVPQNLSASRPQDRQFILSSKKLLLSDSGFYLCAWSPPRSTNEKLFFGSGTQLSVL.

The CDR3 region has the DNA TGTGCCAGCAGCCGGGACTCCGGAGAGACCCAGTACTTC. As protein: CASSRDSGETQYF. This chain uses TRBV14 with TRBJ2-5; a possible D gene is TRBD2 (6 bases). Deletions cut 4 bases from V and 4 bases from J, with 10 bases between. The CDR3 extends over 13 amino acids. CDR1 is SGHDN, CDR2 FVKESK, per germline. The variable domain in full, with the rest retrieved from reference TRBV14 and TRBJ2-5, is EAGVTQFPSHSVIEKGQTVTLRCDPISGHDNLYWYRRVMGKEIKFLLHFVKESKQDESGMPNNRFLAERTGGTYSTLKVQPAELEDSGVYFCASSRDSGETQYFGPGTRLLVL.

The rearrangement links TRBV2 to TRBJ2-5; a possible D gene is TRBD1 (6 bases). Trimming pared 7 bases from V and 1 base from J, leaving 10 bases between. Germline V gene sequence: CDR1 SNHLY, CDR2 FYNNEI. The CDR3 is 13 amino acids. CDR3 region: CASKRGGQETQYF. The CDR3 DNA is TGTGCCAGCAAACGAGGGGGCCAAGAGACCCAGTACTTC.

V is TRBV5-1 and J is TRBJ2-7; 9 bases match TRBD2. Germline CDR1 SGHRS, CDR2 YFSETQ. V was clipped by 5 bases and J by 3 bases; unmatched bases: 15. This CDR3 is 17 amino acids long. The CDR3 nucleotides read TGCGCCAGCAGTTATGAGGTTAGCGGGAGCCCCCTCTACGAGCAGTACTTC. Its protein is CASSYEVSGSPLYEQYF. The full variable domain, rest sourced from reference TRBV5-1 and TRBJ2-7, is KAGVTQTPRYLIKTRGQQVTLSCSPISGHRSVSWYQQTPGQGLQFLFEYFSETQRNKGNFPGRFSGRQFSNSRSEMNVSTLELGDSALYLCASSYEVSGSPLYEQYFGPGTRLTVT.

This clone has a handful of counts. This chain joins TRBV30 and TRBJ2-5; TRBD2 matches at 7 bases. CDR3 length: 13 amino acids. Germline V gives CDR1 GTSNPN, CDR2 SVGIG (reference sequence). V lost 6 bases and J lost 3; bases outside the gene matches: 7. The CDR3 DNA sequence: TGTGCCTGTACGACTAGCCAAAAAGAGACCCAGTACTTC. This encodes CACTTSQKETQYF.